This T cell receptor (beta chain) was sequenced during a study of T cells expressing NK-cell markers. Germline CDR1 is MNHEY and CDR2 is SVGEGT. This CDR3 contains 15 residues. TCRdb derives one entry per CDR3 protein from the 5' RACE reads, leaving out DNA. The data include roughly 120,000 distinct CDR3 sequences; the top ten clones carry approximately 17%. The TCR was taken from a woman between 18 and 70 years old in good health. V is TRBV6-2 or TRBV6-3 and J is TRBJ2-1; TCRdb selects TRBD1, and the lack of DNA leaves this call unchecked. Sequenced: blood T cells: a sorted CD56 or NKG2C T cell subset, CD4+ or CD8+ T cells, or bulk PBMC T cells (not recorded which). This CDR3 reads CASSLKGGSYNEQFF.